These T cell receptor beta chains were read from a single sample in a study of neurological immune-mediated disorders. Each CDR3 protein gets one entry after TCRdb re-called the 5' RACE reads with MiXCR. The profile shows tens of thousands of distinct CDR3 sequences, 10% to 13% of them singletons. The sample consisted of PBMCs. The source of these receptors is a man aged 40-55 years in good health. Each CDR3 is given with its conserved first and last residue. A D gene is named only where the DNA matches it firmly. Only some rows state a clone size, as once, few, many or a class for expanded clones.

d_call	v_call	clone_size	j_call	cdr3_nt	cdr3_aa
NA	TRBV7-9	few	TRBJ2-5	TGTGCCAGCAGCTTATCGGTGGGCCTGAGAGAGGAGACCCAGTACTTC	CASSLSVGLREETQYF
NA	TRBV30	many	TRBJ1-5	TGTGCCTGGAGAGTTAAGGAGTTAAGCAATCAGCCCCAGCATTTT	CAWRVKELSNQPQHF
NA	TRBV6-6	NA	TRBJ2-1	TGTGCCAGCAGCTGGAGGTCCCCCAATGAGCAGTTCTTC	CASSWRSPNEQFF
NA	TRBV11-2	many	TRBJ1-2	TGTGCCAGCGCCGACCTCTATGGCTACACCTTC	CASADLYGYTF
NA	TRBV12-3/TRBV12-4	many	TRBJ1-6	TGTGCCAGCAGCCCAGGGGCTGGATATTCACCCCTCCACTTT	CASSPGAGYSPLHF
NA	TRBV12-3/TRBV12-4	many	TRBJ2-5	TGTGCCAGCAGAGATGACAGCGAGCACCAAGAGACCCAGTACTTC	CASRDDSEHQETQYF
TRBD1	TRBV5-1	many	TRBJ2-7	TGCGCCAGCAGGGAGGGGACAGGGCCTTACGAGCAGTACTTC	CASREGTGPYEQYF
NA	TRBV19	many	TRBJ2-1	TGTGCCAGTAGTATAGGACTAAACAATGAGCAGTTCTTC	CASSIGLNNEQFF
NA	TRBV25-1	many	TRBJ1-1	TGTGCCAGCAGTGAAAGCAAAATCTCGGGGGGGCGTAATGAAGCTTTCTTT	CASSESKISGGRNEAFF
NA	TRBV5-1	many	TRBJ2-2	TGCGCCAGCAGCTTGGGGGGATCCAACACCGGGGAGCTGTTTTTT	CASSLGGSNTGELFF
NA	TRBV28	NA	TRBJ2-1	TGCGCCAGTAAACCTCAGGGGAGGTCAGAGACCCAGTTCTTC	CASKPQGRSETQFF
NA	TRBV6-6	many	TRBJ2-7	TGTGCCAGCAGTTACGTGTTAGCCTACGAGCAGTACTTC	CASSYVLAYEQYF
NA	TRBV7-9	NA	TRBJ2-3	TGTGCCAGCAGCCTGTCTGGACCCAAGACAGATACGCAGTATTTT	CASSLSGPKTDTQYF